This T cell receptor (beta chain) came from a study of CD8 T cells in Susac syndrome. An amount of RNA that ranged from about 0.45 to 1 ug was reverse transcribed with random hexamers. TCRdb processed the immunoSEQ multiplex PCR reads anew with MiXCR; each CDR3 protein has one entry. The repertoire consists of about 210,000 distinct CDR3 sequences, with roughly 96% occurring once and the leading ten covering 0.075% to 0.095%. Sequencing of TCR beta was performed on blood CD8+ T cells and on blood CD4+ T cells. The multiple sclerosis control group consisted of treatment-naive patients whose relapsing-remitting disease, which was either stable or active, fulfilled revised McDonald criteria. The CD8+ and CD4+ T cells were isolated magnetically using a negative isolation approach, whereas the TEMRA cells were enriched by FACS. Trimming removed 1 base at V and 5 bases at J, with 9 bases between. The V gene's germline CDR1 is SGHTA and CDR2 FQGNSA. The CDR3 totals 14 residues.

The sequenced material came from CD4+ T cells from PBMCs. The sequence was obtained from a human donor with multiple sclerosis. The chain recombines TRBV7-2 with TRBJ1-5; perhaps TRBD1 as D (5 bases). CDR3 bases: TGTGCCAGCAGCTTAGGGGGGAACTATCAGCCCCAGCATTTT. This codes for CASSLGGNYQPQHF. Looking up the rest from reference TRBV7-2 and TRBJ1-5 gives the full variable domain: GAGVSQSPSNKVTEKGKDVELRCDPISGHTALYWYRQSLGQGLEFLIYFQGNSAPDKSGLPSDRFSAERTGGSVSTLTIQRTQQEDSAVYLCASSLGGNYQPQHFGDGTRLSIL.